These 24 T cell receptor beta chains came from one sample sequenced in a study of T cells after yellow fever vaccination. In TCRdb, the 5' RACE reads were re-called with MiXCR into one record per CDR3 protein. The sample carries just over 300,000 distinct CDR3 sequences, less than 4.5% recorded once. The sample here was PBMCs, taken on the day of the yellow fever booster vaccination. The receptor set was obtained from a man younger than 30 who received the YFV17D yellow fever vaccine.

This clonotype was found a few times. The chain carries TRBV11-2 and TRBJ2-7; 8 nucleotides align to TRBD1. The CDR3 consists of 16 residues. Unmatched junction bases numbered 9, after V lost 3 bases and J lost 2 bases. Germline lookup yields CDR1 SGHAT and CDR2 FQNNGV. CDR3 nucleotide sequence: TGTGCCAGCAGCTTGGGAAGGGACAGGATCCCCTACGAGCAGTACTTC. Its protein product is CASSLGRDRIPYEQYF.

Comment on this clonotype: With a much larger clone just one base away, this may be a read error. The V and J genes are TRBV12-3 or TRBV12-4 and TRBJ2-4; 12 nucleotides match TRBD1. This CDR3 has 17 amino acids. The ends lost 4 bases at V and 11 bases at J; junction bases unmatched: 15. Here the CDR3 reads CASSSGTGGGWANVQYF. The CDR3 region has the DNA TGTGCCAGCAGTTCCGGGACAGGGGGCGGTTGGGCGAACGTTCAGTACTTC.

Here the CDR3 DNA reads TGCAGTGCTACTCCCCTGACAGGGGAACCCTACAATGAGCAGTTCTTC. Amino acid sequence: CSATPLTGEPYNEQFF. The rearrangement joins TRBV20-1 to TRBJ2-1, with 8 bases fitting TRBD1. V was pared by 4 bases and J by 2 bases, with 10 bases of the junction left unmatched. Germline V CDR1 and CDR2: DFQATT, SNEGSKA (reference sequence). This CDR3 is 16 amino acids long.

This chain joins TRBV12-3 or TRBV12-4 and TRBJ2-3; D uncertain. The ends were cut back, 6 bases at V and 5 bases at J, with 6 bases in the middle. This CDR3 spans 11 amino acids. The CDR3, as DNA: TGTGCCAGCAGATTTGTAGATACGCAGTATTTT. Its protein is CASRFVDTQYF.

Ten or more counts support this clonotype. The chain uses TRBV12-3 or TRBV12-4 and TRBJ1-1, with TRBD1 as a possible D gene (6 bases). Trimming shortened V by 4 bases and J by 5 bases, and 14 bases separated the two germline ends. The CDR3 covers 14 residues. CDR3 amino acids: CASSWGQGHTEAFF. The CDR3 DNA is TGTGCCAGCAGTTGGGGGCAGGGGCATACTGAAGCTTTCTTT.

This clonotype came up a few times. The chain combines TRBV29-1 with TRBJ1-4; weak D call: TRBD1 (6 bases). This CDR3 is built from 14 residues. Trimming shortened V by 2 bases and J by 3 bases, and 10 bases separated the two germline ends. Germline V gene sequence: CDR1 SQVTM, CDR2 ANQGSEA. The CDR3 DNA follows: TGCAGCGTTGAAAGCCAGGGGTCTAATGAAAAACTGTTTTTT. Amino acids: CSVESQGSNEKLFF.

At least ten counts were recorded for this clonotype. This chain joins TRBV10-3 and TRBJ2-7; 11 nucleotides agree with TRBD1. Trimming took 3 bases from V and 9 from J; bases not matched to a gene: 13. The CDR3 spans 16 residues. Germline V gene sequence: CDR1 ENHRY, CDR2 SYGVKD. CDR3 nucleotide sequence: TGTGCCATCAGTGACCTTTTGGGACAGGGGGAGAGGGCGCAGTACTTC. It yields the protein CAISDLLGQGERAQYF.

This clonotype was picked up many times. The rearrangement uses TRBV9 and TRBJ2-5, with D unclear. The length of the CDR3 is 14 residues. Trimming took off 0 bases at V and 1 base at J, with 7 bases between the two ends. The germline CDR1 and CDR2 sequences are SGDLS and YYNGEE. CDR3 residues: CASSVVAGQETQYF. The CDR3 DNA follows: TGTGCCAGCAGCGTAGTGGCAGGCCAAGAGACCCAGTACTTC.

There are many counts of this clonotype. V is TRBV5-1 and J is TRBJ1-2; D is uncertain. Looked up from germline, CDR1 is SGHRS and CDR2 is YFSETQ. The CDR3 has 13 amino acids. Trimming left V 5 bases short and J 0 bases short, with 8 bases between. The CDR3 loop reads CASSVGPNYGYTF. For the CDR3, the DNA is TGCGCCAGCAGTGTAGGCCCTAACTATGGCTACACCTTC.

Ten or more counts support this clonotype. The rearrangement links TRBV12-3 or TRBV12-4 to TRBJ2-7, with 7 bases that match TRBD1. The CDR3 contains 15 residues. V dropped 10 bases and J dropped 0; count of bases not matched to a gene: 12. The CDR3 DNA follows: TGTGCCACGAGCGACATAGGGGGCAGCTCCTACGAGCAGTACTTC. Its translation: CATSDIGGSSYEQYF.

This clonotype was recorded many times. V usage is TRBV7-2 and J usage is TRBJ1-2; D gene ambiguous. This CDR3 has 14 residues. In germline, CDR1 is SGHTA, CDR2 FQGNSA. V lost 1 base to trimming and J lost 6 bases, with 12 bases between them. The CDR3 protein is CASSLDVRSHGYTF. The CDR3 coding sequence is TGTGCCAGCAGCTTAGATGTCAGATCCCATGGCTACACCTTC.

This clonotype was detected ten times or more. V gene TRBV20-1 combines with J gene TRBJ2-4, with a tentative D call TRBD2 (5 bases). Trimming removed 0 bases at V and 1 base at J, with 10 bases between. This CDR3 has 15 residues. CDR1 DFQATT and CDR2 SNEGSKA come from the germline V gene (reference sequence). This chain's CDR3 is CSARDLRAAKNIQYF. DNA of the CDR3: TGCAGTGCTAGAGATCTGCGGGCGGCCAAAAACATTCAGTACTTC.

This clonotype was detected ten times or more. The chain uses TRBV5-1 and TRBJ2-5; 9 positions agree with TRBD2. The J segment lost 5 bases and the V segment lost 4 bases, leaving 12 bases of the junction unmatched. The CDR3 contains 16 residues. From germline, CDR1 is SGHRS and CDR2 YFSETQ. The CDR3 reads CASSPDGLASSETQYF. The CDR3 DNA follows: TGCGCCAGCAGCCCGGACGGACTAGCGTCCAGTGAGACCCAGTACTTC.

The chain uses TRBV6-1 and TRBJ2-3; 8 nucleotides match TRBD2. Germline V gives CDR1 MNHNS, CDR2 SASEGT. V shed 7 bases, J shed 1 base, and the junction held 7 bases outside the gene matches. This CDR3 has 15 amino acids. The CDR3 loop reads CASTQGRGGTDTQYF. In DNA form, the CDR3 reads TGTGCCAGCACCCAAGGGCGGGGGGGCACAGATACGCAGTATTTT.

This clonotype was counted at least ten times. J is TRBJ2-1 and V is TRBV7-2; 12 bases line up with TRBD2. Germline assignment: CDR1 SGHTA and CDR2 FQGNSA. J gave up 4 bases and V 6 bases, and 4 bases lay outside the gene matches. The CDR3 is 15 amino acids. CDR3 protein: CASSPTSGGYNEQFF. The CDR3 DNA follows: TGTGCCAGCAGTCCGACTAGCGGGGGATACAATGAGCAGTTCTTC.

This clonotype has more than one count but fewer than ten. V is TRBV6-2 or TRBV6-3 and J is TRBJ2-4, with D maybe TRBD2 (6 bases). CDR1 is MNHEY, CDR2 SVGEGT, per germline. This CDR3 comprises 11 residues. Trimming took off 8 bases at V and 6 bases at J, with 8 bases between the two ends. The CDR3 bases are TGTGCCAGCGGAGGGGCAAACATTCAGTACTTC. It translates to CASGGANIQYF.

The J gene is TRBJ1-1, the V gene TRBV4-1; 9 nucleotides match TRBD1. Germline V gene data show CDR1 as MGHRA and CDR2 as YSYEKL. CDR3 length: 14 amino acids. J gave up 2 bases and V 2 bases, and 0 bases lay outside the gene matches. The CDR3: CASSQTGGNTEAFF. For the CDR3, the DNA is TGCGCCAGCAGCCAAACAGGGGGCAACACTGAAGCTTTCTTT.

CDR3 in DNA: TGTGCCAGCAGAACACTAGCGGGTGCTGAGACCCAGTACTTC. Translating gives CASRTLAGAETQYF. The chain couples TRBV7-2 to TRBJ2-5; 9 bases fit TRBD2. The germline V gene encodes CDR1 SGHTA and CDR2 FQGNSA. The CDR3 has 14 residues. J was trimmed by 5 bases and V by 6 bases; bases with no gene match: 7.

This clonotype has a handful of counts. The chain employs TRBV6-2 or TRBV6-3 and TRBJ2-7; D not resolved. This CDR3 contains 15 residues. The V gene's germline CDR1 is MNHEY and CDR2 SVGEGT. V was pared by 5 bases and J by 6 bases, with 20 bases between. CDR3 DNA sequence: TGTGCCAGCAGTAGGGAAAGCCCGCAGGTCGGCGAGCAGTACGTC. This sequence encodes CASSRESPQVGEQYV.

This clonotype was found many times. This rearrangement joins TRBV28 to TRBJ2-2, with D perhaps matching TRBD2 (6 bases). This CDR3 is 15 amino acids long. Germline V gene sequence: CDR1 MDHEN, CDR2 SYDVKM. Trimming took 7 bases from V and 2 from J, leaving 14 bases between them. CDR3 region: CASKSTSFNTGELFF. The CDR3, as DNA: TGTGCCAGCAAATCAACTAGCTTTAACACCGGGGAGCTGTTTTTT.

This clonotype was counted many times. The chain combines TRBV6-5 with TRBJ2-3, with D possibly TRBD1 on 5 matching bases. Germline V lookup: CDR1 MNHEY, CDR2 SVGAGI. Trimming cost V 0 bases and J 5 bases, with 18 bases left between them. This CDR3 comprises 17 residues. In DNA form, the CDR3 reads TGTGCCAGCAGTTACTCGGGGCGTGGTCCGCCTGGAGATACGCAGTATTTT. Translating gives CASSYSGRGPPGDTQYF.

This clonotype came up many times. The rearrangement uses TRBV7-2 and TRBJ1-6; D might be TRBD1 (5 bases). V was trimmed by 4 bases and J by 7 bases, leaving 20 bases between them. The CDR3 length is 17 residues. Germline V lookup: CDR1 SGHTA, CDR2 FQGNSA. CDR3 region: CASSSRGGGHMNSPLHF. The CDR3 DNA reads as TGTGCCAGCAGCTCGCGGGGGGGTGGCCACATGAATTCACCCCTCCACTTT.

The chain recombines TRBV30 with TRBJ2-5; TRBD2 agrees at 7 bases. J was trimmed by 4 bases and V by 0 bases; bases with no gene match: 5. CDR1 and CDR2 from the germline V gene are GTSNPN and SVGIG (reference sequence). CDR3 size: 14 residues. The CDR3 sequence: CAWSVGRGLETQYF. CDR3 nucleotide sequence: TGTGCCTGGAGTGTGGGGAGGGGACTAGAGACCCAGTACTTC.

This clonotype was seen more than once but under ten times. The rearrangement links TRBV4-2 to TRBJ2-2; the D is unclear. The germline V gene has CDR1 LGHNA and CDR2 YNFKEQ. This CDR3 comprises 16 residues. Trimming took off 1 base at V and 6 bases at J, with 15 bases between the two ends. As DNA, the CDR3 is TGTGCCAGCAGCCAAGTTCCTAGTAGATTCGCCGGGGAGCTGTTTTTT. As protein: CASSQVPSRFAGELFF.